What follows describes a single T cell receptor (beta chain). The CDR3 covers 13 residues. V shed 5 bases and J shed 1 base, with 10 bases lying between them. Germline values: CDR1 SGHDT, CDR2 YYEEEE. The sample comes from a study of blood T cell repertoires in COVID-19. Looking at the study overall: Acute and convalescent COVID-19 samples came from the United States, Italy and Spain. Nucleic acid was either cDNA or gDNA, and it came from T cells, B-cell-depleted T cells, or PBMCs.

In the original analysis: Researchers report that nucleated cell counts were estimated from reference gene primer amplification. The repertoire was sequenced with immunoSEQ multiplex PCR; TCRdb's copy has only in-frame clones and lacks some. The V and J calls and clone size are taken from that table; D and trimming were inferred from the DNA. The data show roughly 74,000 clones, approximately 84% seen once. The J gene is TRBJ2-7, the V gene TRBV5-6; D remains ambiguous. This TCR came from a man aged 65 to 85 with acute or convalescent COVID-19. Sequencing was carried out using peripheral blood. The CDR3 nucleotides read TGTGCCAGCAGTCGCCAGGAATCCTACGAGCAGTACTTC. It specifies CASSRQESYEQYF.